One and the same sample provided the 17 T cell receptor beta chains below, sequenced in a study of neurological immune-mediated disorders. TCRdb used MiXCR to reprocess the 5' RACE reads, holding one entry per CDR3 protein. The sample lists tens of thousands of distinct CDR3 sequences, about 13% seen once, with 3.5% to 5.5% in the top ten. Time point: longitudinal time-point 1 (baseline). The sequenced material came from PBMCs. The receptors derive from a female donor with HTLV-1-associated myelopathy (HAM/TSP).

Many counts were recorded for this clonotype. V gene TRBV7-9 combines with J gene TRBJ1-2; maybe TRBD1 (5 bases). Trimming removed 5 bases at V and 8 bases at J, with 15 bases between. Germline V lookup: CDR1 SEHNR, CDR2 FQNEAQ (reference sequence). This CDR3 spans 13 amino acids. CDR3 residues: CASSADKPGGYTF. CDR3 sequence (DNA): TGTGCCAGCAGCGCGGACAAGCCTGGGGGCTACACCTTC.

At least ten counts were recorded for this clonotype. The gene calls are TRBV29-1 and TRBJ1-1; D is unresolved. The CDR3 runs to 13 residues. The V end lost 2 bases, the J end lost 0 bases, and 7 bases lay between the germline ends. Germline-derived CDR1 and CDR2 are SQVTM and ANQGSEA. The CDR3 loop reads CSVERGMNTEAFF. CDR3 nucleotide sequence: TGCAGCGTTGAACGGGGTATGAACACTGAAGCTTTCTTT.

This clonotype was counted ten times or more. The CDR3 loop reads CASSEWQGYEQYF. The DNA of the CDR3 is TGTGCCAGCAGTGAATGGCAAGGCTACGAGCAGTACTTC. The chain carries TRBV6-4 and TRBJ2-7, with no clear D. The CDR3 loop spans 13 amino acids. In germline, CDR1 is MRHNA, CDR2 SNTAGT. V was clipped by 3 bases and J by 3 bases, with 9 bases between them.

This clonotype was seen repeatedly, ten times or more. The gene calls are TRBV5-1 and TRBJ2-2, with D perhaps matching TRBD1 (5 bases). The CDR3 length is 14 residues. Trimming stripped 1 base from V and 3 bases from J, with 7 bases between. CDR1 SGHRS and CDR2 YFSETQ come from the germline V gene. Here the CDR3 reads CASSLRGHTGELFF. CDR3 bases: TGCGCCAGCAGCTTGAGGGGTCACACCGGGGAGCTGTTTTTT.

In its sample, this clonotype was seen many times. This rearrangement joins TRBV7-9 to TRBJ2-2; 8 nucleotides agree with TRBD2. The CDR3 extends over 16 amino acids. The trim removed 5 bases at V and 2 bases at J, leaving 7 bases unmatched. Germline CDR1 and CDR2: SEHNR and FQNEAQ (reference sequence). CDR3 in DNA: TGTGCCAGCAGCCCCCGAAGCGGGGGCAACACCGGGGAGCTGTTTTTT. It is translated as CASSPRSGGNTGELFF.

Ten or more counts support this clonotype. This chain connects TRBV5-1 to TRBJ2-2; possibly TRBD1 or TRBD2 for D (6 bases each). Germline-derived CDR1 and CDR2 are SGHRS and YFSETQ. Trimming removed 0 bases from V and 4 bases from J, with 10 bases in between. CDR3 length: 15 amino acids. The CDR3 DNA sequence: TGCGCCAGCAGCTTGGCCGGGGGCGCCACCGGGGAGCTGTTTTTT. Encoded protein: CASSLAGGATGELFF.

The sample holds many counts of this clonotype. This sequence joins TRBV27 and TRBJ1-4, with D unclear. Germline V gene lookup returns CDR1 MNHEY and CDR2 SMNVEV (reference sequence). The length of the CDR3 is 14 residues. The V gene lost 5 bases and the J gene lost 0 bases, with 7 bases spanning the gap. The CDR3, as DNA: TGTGCCAGCAGTGGGGAAGCAACTAATGAAAAACTGTTTTTT. Protein sequence: CASSGEATNEKLFF.

Comments on this clonotype: Sequence at one end of the junction differs from germline and may be a read error. This chain links TRBV24-1 with TRBJ2-2; 8 nucleotides line up with TRBD2. This CDR3 region has 14 residues. CDR1 and CDR2 from the germline V gene are KGHDR and SFDVKD. The CDR3 nucleotides are TGTGCCACCAGCGGGAGGGTGAACACCGGGGAGCAGTTTTTT. It translates to CATSGRVNTGEQFF.

Ten or more counts support this clonotype. The V gene is TRBV5-1, the J gene TRBJ1-6; D gene uncertain. The CDR3 has 14 residues. V gave up 4 bases and J gave up 10 bases, with 15 bases separating them. Germline V gives CDR1 SGHRS, CDR2 YFSETQ. The CDR3 DNA is TGCGCCAGCAGCACCCTCGGATCCGGGTCACCCCTCCACTTT. It encodes CASSTLGSGSPLHF.

This clonotype was found many times. The gene calls are TRBV7-8 and TRBJ2-2; D unresolved. This CDR3 comprises 15 residues. The ends were cut back, 5 bases at V and 5 bases at J, with 15 bases in the middle. Germline V gene data show CDR1 as SGHVS and CDR2 as FQNEAQ. The CDR3 bases are TGTGCCAGCAGCCCGTCAAGGCGGAAAACCGGGGAGCTGTTTTTT. Residues: CASSPSRRKTGELFF.

The sample holds many counts of this clonotype. The CDR3 coding sequence is TGCAGTGCTAGACCACGGACTAGCGTGACCCAGTACTTC. Translated: CSARPRTSVTQYF. The chain couples TRBV20-1 to TRBJ2-5, with 9 bases fitting TRBD2. CDR3 length equals 13 residues. V dropped 2 bases and J dropped 7; count of bases not matched to a gene: 5. Per the germline V gene, CDR1 is DFQATT and CDR2 is SNEGSKA (reference sequence).

The chain uses TRBV5-1 and TRBJ2-7; D is possibly TRBD2 (6 bases). This CDR3 spans 15 amino acids. With 0 bases removed from V and 2 bases from J, the gap between germline ends came to 12 bases. Germline-derived CDR1 and CDR2 are SGHRS and YFSETQ. The CDR3 region has the DNA TGCGCCAGCAGCTTGGCCGGGAGCCTTACCTACGAGCAGTACTTC. Encoded protein: CASSLAGSLTYEQYF.

There are many counts of this clonotype. The chain uses TRBV20-1 and TRBJ2-2; D perhaps matches TRBD2 (6 bases). The CDR3 has 16 amino acids. The V end was cut by 0 bases, the J end by 4 bases, with 15 bases between. The germline CDR1 and CDR2 sequences are DFQATT and SNEGSKA (reference sequence). The CDR3 region is CSAREGGADPTGELFF. In nucleotides, the CDR3 is TGCAGTGCTAGAGAGGGGGGAGCCGACCCCACCGGGGAGCTGTTTTTT.

Only a few counts were recorded for this clonotype. The V and J genes are TRBV20-1 and TRBJ2-2; no clear D gene. V lost 1 base to trimming and J lost 1 base, with 4 bases between them. Looked up from germline, CDR1 is DFQATT and CDR2 is SNEGSKA (reference sequence). This CDR3 has 13 residues. CDR3 amino acids: CSARGQNTGELFF. The CDR3 DNA reads as TGCAGTGCTAGAGGACAGAACACCGGGGAGCTGTTTTTT.

This clonotype was detected many times. The chain combines TRBV5-1 with TRBJ2-7; 10 bases map to TRBD2. V lost 6 bases to trimming and J lost 2 bases; unmatched junction nucleotides: 5. Germline V gene data show CDR1 as SGHRS and CDR2 as YFSETQ. CDR3 length equals 14 residues. In DNA, the CDR3 is TGCGCCAGCATTGAAGCGGGGGGGCCCTACGAGCAGTACTTC. It translates to CASIEAGGPYEQYF.

This clonotype has a count of ten or more. This rearrangement joins TRBV5-1 to TRBJ2-7; possibly TRBD1 for D (7 bases). Germline values: CDR1 SGHRS, CDR2 YFSETQ. V lost 3 bases and J lost 2, with 21 bases in between. The CDR3 consists of 17 residues. The CDR3 sequence: CASSSGQGGSLTYEQYF. The CDR3 DNA sequence: TGCGCCAGCAGCTCCGGTCAGGGGGGCTCCTTAACCTACGAGCAGTACTTC.

This clonotype was observed at least ten times. V is TRBV7-6 and J is TRBJ2-3, with TRBD1 matching 8 bases. The CDR3 is 13 amino acids. The germline CDR1 and CDR2 sequences are SGHVS and FNYEAQ. V lost 11 bases and J lost 7; bases outside the gene matches: 11. The CDR3 DNA sequence: TGTGCCGGACAGGGTCTCGACGCCCATACGCAGTATTTT. It yields the protein CAGQGLDAHTQYF.